The 5 T cell receptor beta chains below all came from one sample that was sequenced in a study of T cells after yellow fever vaccination. Using its own MiXCR run on the 5' RACE reads, TCRdb lists one record per CDR3 protein. Found here are under 600,000 distinct CDR3 sequences, approximately 12% of them singletons; the top ten hold over 12%. The material was PBMCs, obtained on the day of the yellow fever booster vaccination. The receptors were gathered from a man aged 25-40 years who received the YFV17D yellow fever vaccine.

This clonotype has a count of ten or more. The rearrangement links TRBV6-2 or TRBV6-3 to TRBJ2-3; D ambiguous. Germline CDR1 and CDR2: MNHEY and SVGEGT. V shed 5 bases and J shed 4 bases, with 16 bases lying between them. The CDR3 runs to 15 residues. The CDR3 here is CASSPRLERADTQYF. As DNA, the CDR3 is TGTGCCAGCAGTCCCCGACTTGAACGCGCAGATACGCAGTATTTT.

This chain uses TRBV9 with TRBJ2-3; D is perhaps TRBD2 (6 bases). V lost 7 bases and J 2 bases, leaving 8 bases between the germline ends. Germline V CDR1 and CDR2: SGDLS, YYNGEE. This CDR3 has 12 amino acids. CDR3 bases: TGTGCCAGCGGGAGGATCACAGATACGCAGTATTTT. This encodes CASGRITDTQYF.

This clonotype was counted only a few times. The gene calls are TRBV3-1 and TRBJ2-1; 14 bases map to TRBD2. V lost 6 bases and J lost 6; bases outside the gene matches: 10. CDR1 is LGHDT and CDR2 is YNNKEL in the germline V gene (reference sequence). The CDR3 contains 17 residues. Written as DNA, the CDR3 is TGTGCCAGCAGTCCATCGGGACTAGCGGGAGCAAGCAATGAGCAGTTCTTC. Translating it yields CASSPSGLAGASNEQFF.

The rearrangement links TRBV12-3 or TRBV12-4 to TRBJ1-1, with 7 nucleotides matching TRBD1. With 6 bases clipped from V and 5 bases from J, the junction kept 9 bases outside the gene matches. The CDR3 spans 14 residues. The CDR3 bases are TGTGCCAGCAGACCGGCGGACAGGACTACTGAAGCTTTCTTT. It is translated as CASRPADRTTEAFF.

This sequence joins TRBV24-1 and TRBJ2-1; unclear D gene. CDR3 size: 15 residues. Germline-derived CDR1 and CDR2 are KGHDR and SFDVKD. The V end lost 2 bases, the J end lost 4 bases, and 11 bases lay between the germline ends. This chain's CDR3 is CATSDSSGPYNEQFF. The CDR3 coding sequence is TGTGCCACCAGTGATTCCTCGGGCCCATACAATGAGCAGTTCTTC.